This is a list of T cell receptor beta chains from one sample in a study of shared clonotypes between healthy human individuals. This table comes from immunoSEQ multiplex PCR, and its TCRdb copy is limited to in-frame clones, with some not included. The profile shows approximately 1.9 million clones, approximately 92% of them singletons. The sample taken for sequencing was naive CD8+ T cells from PBMCs. The receptor set was obtained from a young man in good health. Some clones in this sample may be carry-over from other donors' samples. Both conserved end residues are part of each CDR3. Fields, in order: clone size, D gene, J gene, V gene, CDR3 DNA, CDR3 protein. A D gene is named only where the DNA matches it firmly. Clone size appears in some rows only: once, few, many, or a class for an expanded clone.

clone_size: once
d_call: TRBD1
j_call: TRBJ2-7
v_call: TRBV15
cdr3_nt: TGTGCCACCAGCAGTTACCGGGACAGCACCTACGAGCAGTACTTC
cdr3_aa: CATSSYRDSTYEQYF

clone_size: NA
d_call: NA
j_call: TRBJ2-7
v_call: TRBV6-6
cdr3_nt: TGTGCCAGCAGTCCCGGGACCTCCCTAGAGCAGTACTTC
cdr3_aa: CASSPGTSLEQYF

clone_size: NA
d_call: TRBD1
j_call: TRBJ1-1
v_call: TRBV7-9
cdr3_nt: TGTGCCAGCAGCAAGCCGGGACAGGTGAACACTGAAGCTTTCTTT
cdr3_aa: CASSKPGQVNTEAFF

clone_size: NA
d_call: NA
j_call: TRBJ2-2
v_call: TRBV28
cdr3_nt: TGTGCCAGCAGTCCCCAATCAGAGGTCGGGGAGCTGTTTTTT
cdr3_aa: CASSPQSEVGELFF

clone_size: NA
d_call: NA
j_call: TRBJ1-1
v_call: TRBV7-9
cdr3_nt: TGTGCCAGCAGCTTAGTCCAGCTACCCTCGCCATTT
cdr3_aa: CASSLVQLPSPF

clone_size: NA
d_call: NA
j_call: TRBJ1-5
v_call: TRBV7-9
cdr3_nt: TGTGCCAGCAGCTTAAGTTTAGACAGTCTCAGTCAGCCCCAGCATTTT
cdr3_aa: CASSLSLDSLSQPQHF

clone_size: NA
d_call: TRBD2
j_call: TRBJ2-5
v_call: TRBV2
cdr3_nt: TGTGCCAGCAGTGACCATACTAGCGGTAAAGAGACCCAGTACTTC
cdr3_aa: CASSDHTSGKETQYF

clone_size: NA
d_call: TRBD2
j_call: TRBJ2-1
v_call: TRBV7-8
cdr3_nt: TGTGCCAGCAGCCATAGCGGGTTAGGGGACAATGAGCAGTTCTTC
cdr3_aa: CASSHSGLGDNEQFF

clone_size: once
d_call: TRBD1
j_call: TRBJ1-2
v_call: TRBV9
cdr3_nt: TGTGCCAGCAGCGTAGGAGGGAGGGGGCAGGGTAACTATGGCTACACCTTC
cdr3_aa: CASSVGGRGQGNYGYTF

clone_size: once
d_call: NA
j_call: TRBJ2-7
v_call: TRBV7-9
cdr3_nt: TGTGCCAGCAGTTCGGCGACCTACGAGCAGTACTTC
cdr3_aa: CASSSATYEQYF

clone_size: NA
d_call: NA
j_call: TRBJ2-7
v_call: TRBV7-6
cdr3_nt: TGTGCCAGCAGCTCCGGTTACAGCGACGAGCAGTACTTC
cdr3_aa: CASSSGYSDEQYF

clone_size: NA
d_call: NA
j_call: TRBJ1-1
v_call: TRBV14
cdr3_nt: TGTGCCAGCAGTCCGCCTCGACAGGCGAAGGGGAACACTGAAGCTTTCTTT
cdr3_aa: CASSPPRQAKGNTEAFF

clone_size: NA
d_call: NA
j_call: TRBJ2-1
v_call: TRBV30
cdr3_nt: TGTGCCTGGAGTGGTCTGGGGTTGGTGAGAAACAATGAGCAGTTCTTC
cdr3_aa: CAWSGLGLVRNNEQFF

clone_size: NA
d_call: NA
j_call: TRBJ1-5
v_call: TRBV6-6
cdr3_nt: TGTGCCAGCAGTTCGTGGACTGTGACCGTCCAGCCCCAGCATTTT
cdr3_aa: CASSSWTVTVQPQHF

clone_size: NA
d_call: TRBD1
j_call: TRBJ1-2
v_call: TRBV11-2
cdr3_nt: TGTGCCAGCAGCTTGGACAGGTTTCTCGACTATGGCTACACCTTC
cdr3_aa: CASSLDRFLDYGYTF

clone_size: NA
d_call: TRBD1
j_call: TRBJ1-5
v_call: TRBV27
cdr3_nt: TGTGCCAGCAGGCCAGGGGGCTCGGCGTCCCAGCATTTT
cdr3_aa: CASRPGGSASQHF

clone_size: NA
d_call: TRBD1
j_call: TRBJ2-2
v_call: TRBV7-9
cdr3_nt: TGTGCCAGCAGCTTAAAAGGGGGCGTCGGCACCGGGGAGCTGTTTTTT
cdr3_aa: CASSLKGGVGTGELFF

clone_size: NA
d_call: TRBD1
j_call: TRBJ1-1
v_call: TRBV5-1
cdr3_nt: TGCGCCAGCAGTCCGTGGACAGGGGGCCCCCAACGGGCTTTCTTT
cdr3_aa: CASSPWTGGPQRAFF

clone_size: NA
d_call: TRBD1
j_call: TRBJ2-5
v_call: TRBV27
cdr3_nt: TGTGCCAGCAGTCCCAGACAGGGCTACCAAGAGACCCAGTACTTC
cdr3_aa: CASSPRQGYQETQYF

clone_size: NA
d_call: NA
j_call: TRBJ2-7
v_call: TRBV7-9
cdr3_nt: TGTGCCAGCAGCTTAGGGATTCTTAGCGAGCAGTACTTC
cdr3_aa: CASSLGILSEQYF

clone_size: NA
d_call: NA
j_call: TRBJ2-5
v_call: TRBV27
cdr3_nt: TGTGCCAGCAGTGGAACATCCGGAGGGACCCAGTACTTC
cdr3_aa: CASSGTSGGTQYF

clone_size: NA
d_call: NA
j_call: TRBJ2-3
v_call: TRBV19
cdr3_nt: TGTGCCAGTAGTATGCGGGTAGCGGCAGATACGCAGTATTTT
cdr3_aa: CASSMRVAADTQYF

clone_size: NA
d_call: NA
j_call: TRBJ1-2
v_call: TRBV14
cdr3_nt: TGTGCCAGCAGCCGGGGCGGGGGCTACACCTTC
cdr3_aa: CASSRGGGYTF

clone_size: NA
d_call: NA
j_call: TRBJ2-2
v_call: TRBV25-1
cdr3_nt: TGTGCCAGCTTCGGCTCAGGGGAGCTGTTTTTT
cdr3_aa: CASFGSGELFF

clone_size: NA
d_call: NA
j_call: TRBJ1-3
v_call: TRBV2
cdr3_nt: TGTGCCAGCAGTGAATTTAGCAGCTCTGGAAACACCATATATTTT
cdr3_aa: CASSEFSSSGNTIYF

clone_size: NA
d_call: TRBD1
j_call: TRBJ2-5
v_call: TRBV6-5
cdr3_nt: TGTGCCAGCAGTTACACTTGGACAGGGACTCAAGAGACCCAGTACTTC
cdr3_aa: CASSYTWTGTQETQYF